The entry below gives a single TCR beta chain sequence along with its context. Antigen specificity is unknown. Germline CDR1 and CDR2: SGHRS and YFSETQ. Trimming shortened V by 4 bases and J by 7 bases, and 15 bases separated the two germline ends. The CDR3 extends over 15 amino acids. The sample comes from a study of cytomegalovirus exposure and HLA in healthy donors. Whole-study findings and limits: It has been reported that TCR beta sequences accurately predicted the HLA-A and HLA-B alleles of most subjects. Later on, an analysis tied over 15,000 TCR beta sequences to HLA alleles at 0.05 false discovery rate.

Researchers ran the PCR with 60 Vbeta and 13 Jbeta primers. In the authors' methods: Approximately 72 million unique TCR beta chains, some 10 million of them shared, were counted by a later analysis. TCRdb keeps only in-frame clones here, not all; method: immunoSEQ multiplex PCR. The D gene and trimming were derived from the DNA, and the V and J assignments and clone size from that table. The data show 100,000 to 150,000 clones, approximately 87% seen once. The TCR originated in a man aged 35-49 years in good health and CMV-seronegative. Sequencing was carried out using PBMCs. The chain links TRBV5-1 to TRBJ1-6; D is unclear. The DNA of the CDR3 is TGCGCCAGCAGCCCCGAGGCCGTTAGGAATTCACCCCTCCACTTT. It codes for CASSPEAVRNSPLHF.